This TCR beta chain comes out of a study of shared T cell receptors in the human thymus. V was clipped by 6 bases and J by 12 bases; unmatched bases: 13. Looked up from germline, CDR1 is LGHNT and CDR2 is FRNRAP. CDR3 length: 14 residues. Clones were read by immunoSEQ multiplex PCR, and TCRdb kept only the in-frame ones, dropping some. The sample has roughly 550,000 clones; around 78% are singletons. The same sample was also used in a study of human thymus T cells. That source adds: The thymus tissue came from resections taken during corrective heart surgery. Thymic and blood repertoires showed apparently biased V and J gene usage.

The specimen sequenced was thymocytes. The rearrangement uses TRBV12-5 and TRBJ2-1, with TRBD1 identical over 8 bases. The sequence derives from a boy in the first two years of life with a congenital heart defect. The CDR3 region has the DNA TGTGCTAGTGGCCGATCCGGGACAGGCCCGACGCAGTTCTTC. It specifies CASGRSGTGPTQFF. Variable domain in full (rest from reference TRBV12-5 and TRBJ2-1): DARVTQTPRHKVTEMGQEVTMRCQPILGHNTVFWYRQTMMQGLELLAYFRNRAPLDDSGMPKDRFSAEMPDATLATLKIQPSEPRDSAVYFCASGRSGTGPTQFFGPGTRLTVL.